The rows below give T cell receptor beta chains drawn from one sample of a study of HIV-infected patients and healthy controls. In TCRdb, the 5' RACE reads were re-called with MiXCR into one record per CDR3 protein. Among more than 9,000 distinct CDR3 sequences listed, roughly 9.5% were seen once. Here the sequenced sample was blood, taken before antiretroviral therapy. Every receptor here comes from an adult with HIV infection. The donor label of this sample is uncertain. The CDR3 runs from the conserved cysteine through the conserved F or W. A D gene is named only where the DNA matches it firmly. Clone size is given for some rows only: seen once, a few or many times, or a class if the clone is expanded.

>TRBV29-1|many|-|TRBJ2-3
TGCAGTTTGAGAGGGGCCCGCACAGATACGCAGTATTTT
CSLRGARTDTQYF
>TRBV12-3/TRBV12-4|-|-|TRBJ1-1
TGTGCCAGCAGTTCCCAACGGAGGAACACTGAAGCTTTCTTT
CASSSQRRNTEAFF
>TRBV11-3|-|TRBD2|TRBJ2-1
TGTGCCAGCAGCTTACGGGCAGCGGGGGGTATAGATGAGCAGTTCTTC
CASSLRAAGGIDEQFF
>TRBV29-1|-|-|TRBJ2-2
TGCAGCGTTCAGAAGAACCCGAACACCGGGGAGCTGTTTTTT
CSVQKNPNTGELFF
>TRBV19|-|-|TRBJ2-3
TGTGCCAGTAGTCTCCAGATCACAGATACGCAGTATTTT
CASSLQITDTQYF
>TRBV6-1|many|TRBD1|TRBJ2-3
TGTGCCAGCATCCTTGGGACAGTCCCCGATACGCAGTATTTT
CASILGTVPDTQYF
>TRBV20-1|many|TRBD2|TRBJ2-2
TGCAGTGCTAGAGATCGGGGACTAGCGGGGGCCGAAAGGAACACCGGGGAGCTGTTTTTT
CSARDRGLAGAERNTGELFF
>TRBV5-1|many|-|TRBJ2-1
TGCGCCAGCAGCTCCGCCCAAACGACAAACATAAACTACAATGAGCAGTTCTTC
CASSSAQTTNINYNEQFF
>TRBV30|many|-|TRBJ2-6
TGTGCCTCTAAACACAGCTCTGGGGCCAACGTCCTGACTTTC
CASKHSSGANVLTF
>TRBV4-3|-|-|TRBJ1-1
TGCGCCAGCAGCCCAGGGAGGGTGGGTTACACTGAAGCTTTCTTT
CASSPGRVGYTEAFF
>TRBV12-5|-|-|TRBJ2-3
TGTGCTAGTGGTCCCTTATCTTCAGATACGCAGTATTTT
CASGPLSSDTQYF
>TRBV5-6|medium-sized|-|TRBJ2-1
TGTGCCAGCAGCTTGGCGAATAGCAATGAGCAGTTCTTC
CASSLANSNEQFF
>TRBV4-2|hyperexpanded|TRBD2|TRBJ2-3
TGTGCCAGCAGCCAAGACCTAGCGGGAGTAACAGATACGCAGTATTTT
CASSQDLAGVTDTQYF
>TRBV12-3/TRBV12-4|many|TRBD1|TRBJ1-2
TGTGCCAGCAGTCCTGGACAGGGGGGCTATGGCTACACCTTC
CASSPGQGGYGYTF
>TRBV5-5|many|-|TRBJ1-1
TGTGCCAGCAGCTTGTACTACGGGGGGATGAACACTGAAGCTTTCTTT
CASSLYYGGMNTEAFF
>TRBV5-1|-|-|TRBJ1-1
TGCGCCAGCAGCTTTGGGGGCGCAACTGAAGCTTTCTTT
CASSFGGATEAFF
>TRBV3-2|many|-|TRBJ1-1
TGTGCCAGCAGCCAAGAGCGGGGTTTGAACACTGAAGCTTTCTTT
CASSQERGLNTEAFF
>TRBV5-6|-|-|TRBJ2-7
TGTGCCAGCAGCAGTCAGGGCCTCTACGAGCAGTACTTC
CASSSQGLYEQYF
>TRBV20-1|many|-|TRBJ2-7
TGCAGTGCCGGACAGTTCTCCTACGAGCAGTACTTC
CSAGQFSYEQYF
>TRBV9|-|-|TRBJ2-3
TGTGCCAGCAGCGTCGGCGGCGGTACGCAGTATTTT
CASSVGGGTQYF
>TRBV20-1|many|-|TRBJ2-1
TGCAGTGCTAGAGGGCCTAGGACAGAGAACAATGAGCAGTTCTTC
CSARGPRTENNEQFF
>TRBV15|-|-|TRBJ2-7
TGTGCCACCAGCAGAGCCACTCAGGGTATCCCCTACGAGCAGTACTTC
CATSRATQGIPYEQYF
>TRBV20-1|many|-|TRBJ1-5
TGCAGTGCTGCAAATACCAATCAGCCCCAGCATTTT
CSAANTNQPQHF
>TRBV5-1|many|-|TRBJ1-1
TGCGCCAGCAGCCTGGACAGAGTGAACACTGAAGCTTTCTTT
CASSLDRVNTEAFF
>TRBV6-2/TRBV6-3|many|-|TRBJ1-5
TGTGCCAGCAGTTACGGGGGCAGCGGTCAGCCCCAGCATTTT
CASSYGGSGQPQHF
>TRBV19|few|-|TRBJ2-3
TGTGCCAGTAGCAGGGGTGAAGTGTCAGATACGCAGTATTTT
CASSRGEVSDTQYF
>TRBV20-1|few|TRBD2|TRBJ2-7
TGCAGTGCTAGAGATCCAGCGGGAGTCGAGGAGCAGTACTTC
CSARDPAGVEEQYF
>TRBV7-2|many|-|TRBJ2-5
TGTGCCAGCAGCTTCCCAGCGGTAGAGACCCAGTACTTC
CASSFPAVETQYF